A selection of T cell receptor beta chains follows, all from one sample in a study of blood T cell repertoires in COVID-19. Produced via immunoSEQ multiplex PCR; TCRdb's table is partial and in-frame only. The data show some 200,000 clones, roughly nine tenths seen once. Sequencing was performed on peripheral blood. The source of these receptors is a man between 65 and 85 years old with acute or convalescent COVID-19. Each CDR3 is given with its conserved first and last residue. The order of the fields is J gene, V gene, clone size, D gene, CDR3 protein, CDR3 DNA. A D gene is named only where the DNA matches it firmly. Clone size is shown for a subset of rows, as once, few, many or a class of expanded clone.

J: TRBJ2-2; V: TRBV2; size: NA; D: NA; CDR3: CASSLRPLTGELFF; DNA: TGTGCCAGCAGTTTGCGTCCCCTTACCGGGGAGCTGTTTTTT
J: TRBJ2-5; V: TRBV15; size: NA; D: NA; CDR3: CATSRPSSNQETQYF; DNA: TGTGCCACCAGCAGGCCCTCTAGCAATCAAGAGACCCAGTACTTC
J: TRBJ2-3; V: TRBV18; size: NA; D: TRBD2; CDR3: CASSPRPPGTSGTDTQYF; DNA: TGTGCCAGCTCGCCACGACCCCCCGGGACTAGCGGCACAGATACGCAGTATTTT
J: TRBJ1-1; V: TRBV28; size: NA; D: NA; CDR3: CASRSTFGGHTEAFF; DNA: TGTGCCAGCAGAAGTACCTTCGGGGGGCACACTGAAGCTTTCTTT
J: TRBJ2-3; V: TRBV5-1; size: NA; D: TRBD1; CDR3: CASSLFGDRLTDTQYF; DNA: TGCGCCAGCAGCTTGTTTGGGGACAGGCTCACAGATACGCAGTATTTT
J: TRBJ1-1; V: TRBV6-2/TRBV6-3; size: NA; D: TRBD1; CDR3: CASSSGGAFMAFF; DNA: TGTGCCAGCAGTTCAGGGGGCGCCTTCATGGCTTTCTTT
J: TRBJ1-5; V: TRBV27; size: NA; D: TRBD1; CDR3: CASSDDRDQPQHF; DNA: TGTGCCAGCAGCGATGACAGGGATCAGCCCCAGCATTTT
J: TRBJ2-1; V: TRBV27; size: NA; D: TRBD2; CDR3: CASSFPGLAANEQFF; DNA: TGTGCCAGCAGTTTTCCCGGACTAGCGGCCAATGAGCAGTTCTTC
J: TRBJ2-7; V: TRBV4-1; size: once; D: TRBD1; CDR3: CASSLLVDRDEQYF; DNA: TGCGCCAGCAGCCTACTGGTTGACAGGGACGAGCAGTACTTC
J: TRBJ1-5; V: TRBV7-2; size: NA; D: TRBD1; CDR3: CASSLGDSSNQPQHF; DNA: TGTGCCAGCAGCTTAGGGGACAGTAGCAATCAGCCCCAGCATTTT
J: TRBJ1-2; V: TRBV2; size: NA; D: NA; CDR3: CASSAGSGYGYTF; DNA: TGTGCCAGCAGTGCAGGGTCGGGCTATGGCTACACCTTC
J: TRBJ1-5; V: TRBV6-5; size: NA; D: NA; CDR3: CASSYRAGASNQPQHF; DNA: TGTGCCAGCAGTTACCGTGCAGGGGCGAGCAATCAGCCCCAGCATTTT
J: TRBJ2-7; V: TRBV10-3; size: NA; D: NA; CDR3: CAISESAGAPSYEQYF; DNA: TGTGCCATCAGTGAGTCGGCGGGGGCCCCCTCCTACGAGCAGTACTTC
J: TRBJ2-1; V: TRBV12-5; size: once; D: NA; CDR3: CASEKERYNEQFF; DNA: TGTGCTAGCGAAAAGGAGCGGTACAATGAGCAGTTCTTC
J: TRBJ2-2; V: TRBV4-1; size: NA; D: NA; CDR3: CASSQPDSSNTGELFF; DNA: TGCGCCAGCAGCCAGCCAGACAGTTCGAACACCGGGGAGCTGTTTTTT
J: TRBJ2-5; V: TRBV6-5; size: few; D: TRBD2; CDR3: CASNRREGAETQYF; DNA: TGTGCCAGCAACCGGCGGGAGGGCGCCGAGACCCAGTACTTC
J: TRBJ1-5; V: TRBV30; size: NA; D: NA; CDR3: CAWSVGAVGPQHF; DNA: TGTGCCTGGAGTGTGGGAGCCGTCGGGCCCCAGCATTTT
J: TRBJ1-2; V: TRBV5-6; size: NA; D: TRBD1; CDR3: CASSSGTGFGGYTF; DNA: TGTGCCAGCAGCTCCGGGACAGGGTTTGGCGGCTACACCTTC
J: TRBJ2-7; V: TRBV7-3; size: once; D: NA; CDR3: CASSLRGLGYEQYF; DNA: TGTGCCAGCAGCTTAAGGGGCCTTGGGTACGAGCAGTACTTC
J: TRBJ2-3; V: TRBV18; size: NA; D: NA; CDR3: CASSPPVRGDTQYF; DNA: TGTGCCAGCTCACCACCGGTGAGAGGGGATACGCAGTATTTT
J: TRBJ2-1; V: TRBV7-7; size: NA; D: TRBD1; CDR3: CASSLNSAGGYNEQFF; DNA: TGTGCTAGCAGCTTAAATTCTGCAGGGGGCTATAATGAGCAGTTCTTC
J: TRBJ2-3; V: TRBV28; size: NA; D: TRBD2; CDR3: CASSLSGATDTQYF; DNA: TGTGCCAGCAGCCTGAGCGGGGCCACAGATACGCAGTATTTT
J: TRBJ1-4; V: TRBV6-2/TRBV6-3; size: once; D: TRBD1; CDR3: CASSPPGQGNEKLFF; DNA: TGTGCCAGCAGTCCCCCGGGACAGGGAAATGAAAAACTGTTTTTT
J: TRBJ2-5; V: TRBV7-8; size: NA; D: NA; CDR3: CASSLARQKETQYF; DNA: TGTGCCAGCAGCTTAGCCCGACAGAAAGAGACCCAGTACTTC
J: TRBJ2-2; V: TRBV7-8; size: NA; D: TRBD2; CDR3: CASSPQRDPNTGELFF; DNA: TGTGCCAGCAGCCCACAGCGGGACCCGAACACCGGGGAGCTGTTTTTT
J: TRBJ1-1; V: TRBV4-2; size: NA; D: NA; CDR3: CASSQDTGLNTEAFF; DNA: TGTGCCAGCAGCCAAGATACAGGGCTGAACACTGAAGCTTTCTTT
J: TRBJ1-2; V: TRBV24-1; size: NA; D: TRBD1; CDR3: CATSDTGANYGYTF; DNA: TGTGCCACCAGTGATACAGGGGCGAACTATGGCTACACCTTC